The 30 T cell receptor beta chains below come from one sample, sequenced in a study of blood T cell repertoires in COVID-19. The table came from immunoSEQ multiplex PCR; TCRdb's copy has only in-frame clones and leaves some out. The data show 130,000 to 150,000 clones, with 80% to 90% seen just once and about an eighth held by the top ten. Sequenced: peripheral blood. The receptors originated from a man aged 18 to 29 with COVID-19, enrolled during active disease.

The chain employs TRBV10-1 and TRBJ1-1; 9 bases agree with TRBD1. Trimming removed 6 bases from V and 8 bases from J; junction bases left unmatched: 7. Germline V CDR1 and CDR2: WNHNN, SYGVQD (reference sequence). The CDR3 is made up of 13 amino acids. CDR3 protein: CASSGSGTGEAFF. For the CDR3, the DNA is TGCGCCAGCAGCGGATCCGGGACAGGGGAAGCTTTCTTT.

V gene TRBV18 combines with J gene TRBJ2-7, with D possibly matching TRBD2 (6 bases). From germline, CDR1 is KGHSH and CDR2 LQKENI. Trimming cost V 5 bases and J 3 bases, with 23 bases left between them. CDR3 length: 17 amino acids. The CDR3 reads CASSMSYGGRKDYEQYF. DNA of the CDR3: TGTGCCAGCTCAATGTCGTACGGGGGACGTAAGGACTACGAGCAGTACTTC.

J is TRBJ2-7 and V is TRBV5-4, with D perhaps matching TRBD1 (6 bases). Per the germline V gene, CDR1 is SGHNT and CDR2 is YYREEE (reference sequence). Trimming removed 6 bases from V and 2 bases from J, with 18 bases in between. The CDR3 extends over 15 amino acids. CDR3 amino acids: CASNDLQGSTYEQYF. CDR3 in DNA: TGTGCCAGCAACGACCTACAGGGCTCGACCTACGAGCAGTACTTC.

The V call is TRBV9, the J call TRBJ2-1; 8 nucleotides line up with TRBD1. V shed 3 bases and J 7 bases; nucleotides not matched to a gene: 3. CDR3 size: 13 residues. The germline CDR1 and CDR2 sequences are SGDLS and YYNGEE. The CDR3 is CASSEGQVNEQFF. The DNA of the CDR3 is TGTGCCAGCAGCGAGGGACAGGTGAATGAGCAGTTCTTC.

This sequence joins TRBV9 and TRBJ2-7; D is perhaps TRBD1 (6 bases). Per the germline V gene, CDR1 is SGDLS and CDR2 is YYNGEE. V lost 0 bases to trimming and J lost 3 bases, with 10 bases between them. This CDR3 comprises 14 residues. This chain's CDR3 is CASSVEGELYEQYF. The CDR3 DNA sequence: TGTGCCAGCAGCGTAGAGGGGGAACTCTACGAGCAGTACTTC. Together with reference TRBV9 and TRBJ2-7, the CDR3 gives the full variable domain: DSGVTQTPKHLITATGQRVTLRCSPRSGDLSVYWYQQSLDQGLQFLIQYYNGEERAKGNILERFSAQQFPDLHSELNLSSLELGDSALYFCASSVEGELYEQYFGPGTRLTVT.

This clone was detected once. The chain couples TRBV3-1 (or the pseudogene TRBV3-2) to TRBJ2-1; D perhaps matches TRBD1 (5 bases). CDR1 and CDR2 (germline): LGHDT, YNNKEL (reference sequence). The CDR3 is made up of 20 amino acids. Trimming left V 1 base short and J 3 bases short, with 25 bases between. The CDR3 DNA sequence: TGTGCCAGCAGCCAAGCGTCCGCTAGACCACTAAGGGGCTACTACAATGAGCAGTTCTTC. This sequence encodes CASSQASARPLRGYYNEQFF.

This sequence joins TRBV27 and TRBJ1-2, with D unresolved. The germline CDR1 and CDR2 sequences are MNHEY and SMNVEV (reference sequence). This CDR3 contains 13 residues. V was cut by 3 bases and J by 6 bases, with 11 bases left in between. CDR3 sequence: CASSFSLEHGYTF. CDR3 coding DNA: TGTGCCAGCAGTTTCAGTTTGGAGCATGGCTACACCTTC.

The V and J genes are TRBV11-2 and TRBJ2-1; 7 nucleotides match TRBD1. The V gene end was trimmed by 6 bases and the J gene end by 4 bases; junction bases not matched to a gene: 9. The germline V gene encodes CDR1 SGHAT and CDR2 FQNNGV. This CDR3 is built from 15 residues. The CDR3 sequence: CASSRDRVPYNEQFF. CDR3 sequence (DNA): TGTGCCAGCAGTCGTGACAGGGTTCCTTACAATGAGCAGTTCTTC.

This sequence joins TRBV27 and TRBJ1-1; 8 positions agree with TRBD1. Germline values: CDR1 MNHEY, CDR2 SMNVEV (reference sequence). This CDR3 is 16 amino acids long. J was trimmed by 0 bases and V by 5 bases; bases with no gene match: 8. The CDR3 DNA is TGTGCCAGCAGTCCCGGGACAGGTACCATGAACACTGAAGCTTTCTTT. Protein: CASSPGTGTMNTEAFF.

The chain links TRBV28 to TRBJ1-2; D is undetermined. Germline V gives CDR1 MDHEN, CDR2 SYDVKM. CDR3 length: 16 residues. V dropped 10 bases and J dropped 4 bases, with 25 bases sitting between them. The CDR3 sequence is CAIEDLSVRGSYGYTF. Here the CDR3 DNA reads TGTGCCATCGAAGACCTCTCGGTGCGGGGTAGCTATGGCTACACCTTC.

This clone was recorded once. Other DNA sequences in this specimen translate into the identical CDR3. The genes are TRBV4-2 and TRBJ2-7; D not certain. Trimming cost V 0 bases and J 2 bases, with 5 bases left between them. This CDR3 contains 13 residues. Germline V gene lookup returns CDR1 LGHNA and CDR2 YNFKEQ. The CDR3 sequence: CASSQDRAYEQYF. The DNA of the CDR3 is TGTGCCAGCAGCCAAGATCGGGCCTACGAGCAGTACTTC.

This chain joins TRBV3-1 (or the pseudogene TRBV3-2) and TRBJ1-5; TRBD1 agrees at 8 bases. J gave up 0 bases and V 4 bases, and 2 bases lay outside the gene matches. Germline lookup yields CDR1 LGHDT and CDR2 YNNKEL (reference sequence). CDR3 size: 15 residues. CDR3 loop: CASSLTGDSNQPQHF. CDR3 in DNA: TGTGCCAGCAGCCTGACAGGGGATAGCAATCAGCCCCAGCATTTT.

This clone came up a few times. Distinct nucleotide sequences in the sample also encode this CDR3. The CDR3 DNA is TGTGCCAGCAGCGTAGGGGCGGGAGGTTACGAGCAGTACTTC. It encodes CASSVGAGGYEQYF. This chain joins TRBV9 and TRBJ2-7, with TRBD2 identical over 8 bases. The CDR3 spans 14 residues. Per the germline V gene, CDR1 is SGDLS and CDR2 is YYNGEE. The ends lost 0 bases at V and 4 bases at J; junction bases unmatched: 3. The whole variable domain, filled in from reference TRBV9 and TRBJ2-7, reads DSGVTQTPKHLITATGQRVTLRCSPRSGDLSVYWYQQSLDQGLQFLIQYYNGEERAKGNILERFSAQQFPDLHSELNLSSLELGDSALYFCASSVGAGGYEQYFGPGTRLTVT.

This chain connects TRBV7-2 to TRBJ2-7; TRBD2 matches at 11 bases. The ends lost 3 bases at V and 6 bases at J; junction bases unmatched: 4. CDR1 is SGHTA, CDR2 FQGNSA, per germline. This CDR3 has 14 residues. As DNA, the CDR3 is TGTGCCAGCAGCTTTGGACTAGCGGGCATCGAGCAGTACTTC. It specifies CASSFGLAGIEQYF.

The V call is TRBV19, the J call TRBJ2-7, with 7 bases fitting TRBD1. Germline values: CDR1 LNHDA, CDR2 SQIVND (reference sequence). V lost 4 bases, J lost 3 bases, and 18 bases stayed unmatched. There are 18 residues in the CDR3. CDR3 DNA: TGTGCCAGTAGTACATCAGCAATCGCTTACGACAGGGTCTACGAGCAGTACTTC. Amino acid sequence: CASSTSAIAYDRVYEQYF.

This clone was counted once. Here the CDR3 reads CAWRQGASGYTF. The CDR3 DNA sequence: TGTGCCTGGAGGCAGGGGGCAAGTGGCTACACCTTC. V is TRBV30 and J is TRBJ1-2, with 8 bases identical to TRBD1. Germline CDR1 GTSNPN, CDR2 SVGIG (reference sequence). J gave up 7 bases and V 3 bases, and 4 bases lay outside the gene matches. There are 12 residues in the CDR3.

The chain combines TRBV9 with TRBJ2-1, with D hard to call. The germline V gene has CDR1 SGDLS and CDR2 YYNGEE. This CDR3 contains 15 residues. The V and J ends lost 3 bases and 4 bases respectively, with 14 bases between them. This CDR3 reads CASSGRQNTYNEQFF. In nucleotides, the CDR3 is TGTGCCAGCAGCGGTCGACAAAACACGTACAATGAGCAGTTCTTC.

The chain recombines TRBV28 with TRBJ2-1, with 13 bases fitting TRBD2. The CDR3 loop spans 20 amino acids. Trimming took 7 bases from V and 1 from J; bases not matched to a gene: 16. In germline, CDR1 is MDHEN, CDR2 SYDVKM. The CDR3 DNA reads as TGTGCCAGCACCTTGCTGGGACTAGCGGGGAGAGGCCGGTCCTACAATGAGCAGTTCTTC. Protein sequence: CASTLLGLAGRGRSYNEQFF. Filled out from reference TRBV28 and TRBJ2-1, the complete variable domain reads DVKVTQSSRYLVKRTGEKVFLECVQDMDHENMFWYRQDPGLGLRLIYFSYDVKMKEKGDIPEGYSVSREKKERFSLILESASTNQTSMYLCASTLLGLAGRGRSYNEQFFGPGTRLTVL.

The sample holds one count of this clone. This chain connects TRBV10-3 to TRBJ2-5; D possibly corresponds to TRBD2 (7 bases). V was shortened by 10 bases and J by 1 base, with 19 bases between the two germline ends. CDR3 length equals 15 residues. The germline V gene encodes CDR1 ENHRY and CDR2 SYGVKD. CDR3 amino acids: CATQKGGDSQETQYF. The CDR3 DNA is TGTGCCACACAAAAGGGGGGGGACTCCCAAGAGACCCAGTACTTC.

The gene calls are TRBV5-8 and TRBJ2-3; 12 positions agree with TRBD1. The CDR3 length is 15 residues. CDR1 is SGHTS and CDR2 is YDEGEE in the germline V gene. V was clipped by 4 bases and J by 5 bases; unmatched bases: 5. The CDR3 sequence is CASSPGQGAGDTQYF. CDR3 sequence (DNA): TGTGCCAGCAGCCCGGGACAGGGGGCTGGAGATACGCAGTATTTT.

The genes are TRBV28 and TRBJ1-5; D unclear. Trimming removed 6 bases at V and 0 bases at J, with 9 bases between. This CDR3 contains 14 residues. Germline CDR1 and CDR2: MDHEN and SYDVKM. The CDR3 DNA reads TGTGCCAGCAGCCCAGGAGGTAGCAATCAGCCCCAGCATTTT. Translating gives CASSPGGSNQPQHF.

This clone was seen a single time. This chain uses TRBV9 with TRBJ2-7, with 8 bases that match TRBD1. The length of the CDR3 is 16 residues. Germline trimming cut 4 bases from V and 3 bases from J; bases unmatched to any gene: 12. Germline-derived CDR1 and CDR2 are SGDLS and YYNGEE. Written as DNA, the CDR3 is TGTGCCAGCAGCTCAGCCAAAGACAGGGGCGACTACGAGCAGTACTTC. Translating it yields CASSSAKDRGDYEQYF.

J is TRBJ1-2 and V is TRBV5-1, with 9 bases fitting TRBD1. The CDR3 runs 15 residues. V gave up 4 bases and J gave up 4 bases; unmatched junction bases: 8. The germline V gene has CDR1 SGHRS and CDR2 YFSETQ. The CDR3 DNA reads TGCGCCAGCAGCCAGACAGGGGGTCAAGGCTATGGCTACACCTTC. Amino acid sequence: CASSQTGGQGYGYTF.

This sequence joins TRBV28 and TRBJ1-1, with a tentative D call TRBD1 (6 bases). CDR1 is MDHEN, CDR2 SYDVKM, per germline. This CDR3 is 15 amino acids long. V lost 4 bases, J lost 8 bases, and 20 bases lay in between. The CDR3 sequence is CASSYDRGQSMEAFF. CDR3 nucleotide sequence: TGTGCCAGCAGTTATGACCGGGGACAATCAATGGAAGCTTTCTTT.

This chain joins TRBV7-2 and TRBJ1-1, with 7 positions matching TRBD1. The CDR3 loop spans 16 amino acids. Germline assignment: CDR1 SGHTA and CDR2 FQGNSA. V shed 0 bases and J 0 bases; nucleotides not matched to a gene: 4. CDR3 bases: TGTGCCAGCAGCTTAGCGCCGGGACAGATGAACACTGAAGCTTTCTTT. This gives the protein CASSLAPGQMNTEAFF.

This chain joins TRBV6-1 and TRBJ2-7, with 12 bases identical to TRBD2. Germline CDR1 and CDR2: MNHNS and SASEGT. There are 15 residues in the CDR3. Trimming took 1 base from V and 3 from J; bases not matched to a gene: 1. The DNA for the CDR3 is TGTGCCAGCAGTGAAGGACTAGCGGGAGTCTACGAGCAGTACTTC. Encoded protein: CASSEGLAGVYEQYF.

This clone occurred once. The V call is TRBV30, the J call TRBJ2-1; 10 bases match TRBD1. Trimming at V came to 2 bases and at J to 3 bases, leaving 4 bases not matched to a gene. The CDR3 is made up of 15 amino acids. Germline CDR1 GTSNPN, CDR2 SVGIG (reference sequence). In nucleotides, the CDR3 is TGTGCCTGGAGTACGACAGGGGGCTTCTACAATGAGCAGTTCTTC. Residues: CAWSTTGGFYNEQFF.

CDR3 residues: CASSQDIGFTAFF. CDR3 sequence (DNA): TGCGCCAGCAGCCAAGATATCGGGTTCACAGCTTTCTTT. V gene TRBV4-3 combines with J gene TRBJ1-1; D remains ambiguous. Germline CDR1 is LGHNA and CDR2 is YSLEER. The CDR3 has 13 residues. V shed 0 bases and J shed 10 bases, with 12 bases lying between them.

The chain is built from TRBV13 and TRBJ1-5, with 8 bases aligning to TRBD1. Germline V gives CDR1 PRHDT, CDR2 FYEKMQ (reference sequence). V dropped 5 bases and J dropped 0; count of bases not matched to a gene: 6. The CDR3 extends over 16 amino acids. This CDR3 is CASSLRTGHSNQPQHF. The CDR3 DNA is TGTGCCAGCAGCCTCCGGACAGGGCATAGCAATCAGCCCCAGCATTTT.

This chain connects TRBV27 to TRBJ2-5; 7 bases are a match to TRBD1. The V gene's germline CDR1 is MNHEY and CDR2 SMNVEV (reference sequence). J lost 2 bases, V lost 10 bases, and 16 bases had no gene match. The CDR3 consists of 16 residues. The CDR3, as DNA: TGTGCCACTAAACGCCGGGGACAGACTTCACAAGAGACCCAGTACTTC. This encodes CATKRRGQTSQETQYF.